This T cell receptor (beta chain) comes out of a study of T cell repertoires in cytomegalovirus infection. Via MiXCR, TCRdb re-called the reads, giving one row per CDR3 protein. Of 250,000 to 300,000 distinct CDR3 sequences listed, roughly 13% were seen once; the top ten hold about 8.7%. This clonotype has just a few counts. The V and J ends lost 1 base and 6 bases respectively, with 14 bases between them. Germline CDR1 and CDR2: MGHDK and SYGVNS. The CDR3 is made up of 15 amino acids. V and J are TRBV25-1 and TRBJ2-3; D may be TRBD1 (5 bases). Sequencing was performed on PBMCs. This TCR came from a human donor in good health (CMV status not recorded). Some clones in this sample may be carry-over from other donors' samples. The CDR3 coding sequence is TGTGCCAGCAGTGAATTCGTGGAAGGGGTGGATACGCAGTATTTT. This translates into CASSEFVEGVDTQYF.